This section outlines one T cell receptor (beta chain) sequence together with its context. This record comes from a study of beta chain features in type 1 diabetes. Study in general: No patient-donor differences in age, gender, total cells or subset yield. Roughly 98 million sorted cells were examined across all samples.

Each population that was sorted was more than 95% pure. Sequenced material consisted of expressed TCRB transcripts (all of the isolated RNA was reverse transcribed). The repertoire was sequenced with immunoSEQ multiplex PCR; TCRdb's copy has only in-frame clones and lacks some. The table has around 200,000 clones, 13% seen once; the top ten hold 0.6% to 0.8%. This TCR derives from a woman aged 18-29 years in good health. Sequencing was done on a sample of central memory CD4+ T cells from blood.

The CDR3 spells CASSPRSGGDTQYF. The CDR3 nucleotides are TGTGCCAGCTCACCACGGAGCGGGGGGGATACGCAGTATTTT. J is TRBJ2-3 and V is TRBV18; 9 bases align to TRBD2. CDR1 is KGHSH, CDR2 LQKENI, per germline. The CDR3 sequence is 14 residues long. The junction had 2 bases not matched to a gene; V was cut back by 1 base and J by 6 bases.